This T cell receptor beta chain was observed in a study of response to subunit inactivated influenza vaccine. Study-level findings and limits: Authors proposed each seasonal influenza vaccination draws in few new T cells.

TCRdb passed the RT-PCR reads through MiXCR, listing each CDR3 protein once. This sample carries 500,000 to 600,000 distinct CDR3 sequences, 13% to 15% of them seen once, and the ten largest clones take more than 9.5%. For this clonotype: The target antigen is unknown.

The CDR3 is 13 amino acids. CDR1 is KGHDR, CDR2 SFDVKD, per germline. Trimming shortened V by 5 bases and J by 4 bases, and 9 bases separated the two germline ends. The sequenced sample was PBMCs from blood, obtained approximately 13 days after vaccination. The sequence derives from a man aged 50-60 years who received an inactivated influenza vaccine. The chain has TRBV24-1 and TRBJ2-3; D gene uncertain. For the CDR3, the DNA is TGTGCCACCAGTGGTGGGGAAGCAGATACGCAGTATTTT. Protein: CATSGGEADTQYF.